These T cell receptor beta chains were read from a single sample in a study of blood T cell repertoires in COVID-19. Assay: immunoSEQ multiplex PCR; the TCRdb copy retains only in-frame clones and omits some. Among approximately 220,000 clones, 80% to 90% were seen once, and the ten largest hold 1.2%. Sequences were obtained from PBMCs or T cells enriched from blood (not recorded which). The receptors originated from a man aged 30 to 39 who had recovered from COVID-19. The CDR3 runs from the conserved cysteine through the conserved F or W. Fields, in order: J gene, D gene, V gene, clone size, CDR3 protein, CDR3 DNA. D genes are given only for firm matches. Clone sizes are given selectively: once, few, many, or a class where the clone is expanded.

TRBJ1-1 . TRBV6-1 few CASSEGLLRGVNTEAFF TGTGCCAGCAGTGAAGGACTCCTACGGGGAGTGAACACTGAAGCTTTCTTT
TRBJ1-2 . TRBV30 . CAWTLTENYGYTF TGTGCCTGGACTTTGACAGAAAACTATGGCTACACCTTC
TRBJ2-3 TRBD2 TRBV27 . CASAGTSGTQYF TGTGCCAGCGCCGGGACTAGCGGTACGCAGTATTTT
TRBJ2-3 TRBD1 TRBV19 . CASADRGLGDTQYF TGTGCCAGTGCCGACAGGGGGCTTGGAGATACGCAGTATTTT
TRBJ2-5 TRBD2 TRBV14 . CASSQRLAGGLSPETQYF TGTGCCAGCAGCCAACGACTAGCGGGAGGGCTCAGTCCAGAGACCCAGTACTTC
TRBJ2-1 TRBD2 TRBV13 . CASSSGLAGNEQFF TGTGCCAGCAGCTCTGGACTAGCGGGTAATGAGCAGTTCTTC
TRBJ1-4 TRBD1 TRBV19 few CASNPGGSNEKLFF TGTGCCAGTAACCCAGGGGGGAGTAATGAAAAACTGTTTTTT
TRBJ2-5 . TRBV7-2 . CASSLYAGGAGETQYF TGTGCCAGCAGCTTATATGCTGGGGGCGCCGGGGAGACCCAGTACTTC
TRBJ2-5 . TRBV19 . CASSTQGQETQYF TGTGCCAGTAGTACACAGGGACAAGAGACCCAGTACTTC
TRBJ2-5 TRBD2 TRBV4-3 . CASSPVAGGGETQYF TGCGCCAGCAGCCCAGTCGCGGGAGGGGGGGAGACCCAGTACTTC
TRBJ2-5 TRBD1 TRBV29-1 . CSVDWDRVGETQYF TGCAGCGTTGACTGGGACAGGGTCGGAGAGACCCAGTACTTC
TRBJ2-2 . TRBV5-5 . CASSFESGELFF TGTGCCAGCAGCTTTGAGTCCGGGGAGCTGTTTTTT
TRBJ2-1 . TRBV11-2 . CASSLDGGSSYNEQFF TGTGCCAGCAGCTTAGACGGTGGGAGCTCCTACAATGAGCAGTTCTTC
TRBJ2-2 . TRBV6-5 . CASSYSVGERVGELFF TGTGCCAGCAGTTACTCAGTGGGAGAGCGGGTCGGGGAGCTGTTTTTT
TRBJ2-1 TRBD2 TRBV27 . CASSASPYRLAGATNEQFF TGTGCCAGCAGTGCATCCCCCTATAGACTAGCGGGGGCTACCAATGAGCAGTTCTTC
TRBJ1-2 . TRBV3-1/TRBV3-2 . CASSQTGTGYTF TGTGCCAGCAGCCAAACAGGGACCGGCTACACCTTC
TRBJ2-4 . TRBV29-1 . CSAVGGRTKNIQYF TGCAGCGCCGTGGGGGGTAGAACCAAAAACATTCAGTACTTC
TRBJ2-1 TRBD2 TRBV30 . CAWGKGLDANEQFF TGTGCCTGGGGGAAGGGACTAGACGCCAATGAGCAGTTCTTC
TRBJ1-1 TRBD1 TRBV30 once CAWSAWTGGAFF TGTGCCTGGAGTGCTTGGACAGGAGGGGCTTTCTTT
TRBJ1-2 . TRBV3-1/TRBV3-2 . CASSLGDTRFYGYTF TGTGCCAGCAGCCTGGGGGACACTCGATTCTATGGCTACACCTTC
TRBJ1-4 . TRBV21-1 . CASSKRSGTTVNEKLFF TGTGCCAGCAGCAAAAGGAGTGGAACGACAGTTAATGAAAAACTGTTTTTT
TRBJ2-1 TRBD2 TRBV20-1 . CSASSGGPPNEQFF TGCAGTGCCAGTAGCGGGGGGCCCCCAAATGAGCAGTTCTTC
TRBJ1-2 . TRBV27 . CASSFRPQGRANYGYTF TGTGCCAGCAGTTTCCGACCACAGGGACGAGCTAACTATGGCTACACCTTC
TRBJ1-1 . TRBV7-2 . CASSLAPDTEAFF TGTGCCAGCAGCTTAGCTCCCGACACTGAAGCTTTCTTT
TRBJ1-5 . TRBV4-2 few CASSQDRGGRQPQHF TGTGCCAGCAGCCAAGATAGGGGGGGCCGGCAGCCCCAGCATTTT
TRBJ1-5 . TRBV27 . CASSLSWQGYQPQHF TGTGCCAGCAGTTTATCATGGCAGGGGTATCAGCCCCAGCATTTT
TRBJ1-2 TRBD1 TRBV7-6 . CASTLTAGGRYGYTF TGTGCCAGCACCCTAACAGCAGGGGGACGCTATGGCTACACCTTC
TRBJ1-2 TRBD1 TRBV7-6 . CASSLGQGEGGYTF TGTGCCAGCAGCTTAGGACAGGGAGAAGGGGGCTACACCTTC
TRBJ2-3 TRBD2 TRBV7-9 . CASILAGLDTQYF TGTGCCAGCATTCTAGCGGGGTTAGATACGCAGTATTTT